This T cell receptor (beta chain) was found in a study of CD8 T cells in Susac syndrome. Study overall: Clinical remission applied to under 10 sequenced Susac syndrome patients, and six had active disease.

With respect to this clonotype: What it binds is unknown.

The CDR3 runs to 15 residues. The V end was cut by 5 bases, the J end by 0 bases, with 13 bases between. Germline CDR1 is SEHNR and CDR2 is FQNEAQ (reference sequence). Broader study findings: In its TCR sequencing and HLA analysis, the study acknowledged that the number of individuals was relatively small.

An amount of RNA that ranged from roughly 0.45 to 1 ug was reverse transcribed with random hexamers. Multiplex immunoSEQ PCR targeted 54 Vbeta and 13 Jbeta TCR beta segments. TCRdb re-called the immunoSEQ multiplex PCR reads through MiXCR, storing one row per CDR3 protein. Among roughly 220,000 distinct CDR3 sequences, about 94% were seen once, and the ten largest hold about 0.14%. Bulk CD8+ and CD4+ cells came from magnetic negative isolation; CD8+ TEMRA by FACS. Sequences were obtained from CD4+ T cells from PBMCs. V gene TRBV7-9 combines with J gene TRBJ1-1, with D perhaps TRBD1 (6 bases). The receptor comes from a human donor with Susac syndrome. As DNA, the CDR3 is TGTGCCAGCAGCCGTTTGGGACAATTGAACACTGAAGCTTTCTTT. Residues: CASSRLGQLNTEAFF.